The clone carrying this T cell receptor (beta chain) was seen a handful of times. Combining iRepertoire HTBI primers with Arm-PCR of CDR3 regions, the authors built TCR beta libraries. TCRdb reanalysed the multiplex PCR reads using MiXCR and keeps one entry per CDR3 protein. This table has 350,000 to 550,000 distinct CDR3 sequences, about 17% appearing once. The data were obtained in a study of regulatory T cells in long-lasting Graves disease. The CDR3 runs to 13 residues. V shed 7 bases and J 5 bases; nucleotides not matched to a gene: 10. Per the germline V gene, CDR1 is SQVTM and CDR2 is ANQGSEA. Specified time point: newly diagnosed GD, antithyroid drugs for less than 3 months. Construction of the TCR library relied on RNA isolated from PBMCs. The data also belong to a second study, concerning T cells in Graves' hyperthyroidism and ophthalmopathy. That report notes: Exclusions: uncontrolled infection, other autoimmune disease, pregnancy, lactation.

The chain is built from TRBV29-1 and TRBJ1-2, with 7 bases aligning to TRBD1. The source material was peripheral blood mononuclear cells (PBMCs), sampled at new diagnosis, from a patient treated with antithyroid drugs. This clonotype was sampled from a woman aged 18-29 years with Graves disease. The DNA for the CDR3 is TGCAGCGCTGAGACAGGGAGCCAATATGGCTACACCTTC. Translated, it gives CSAETGSQYGYTF.